This is a list of T cell receptor beta chains from one sample in a study of T cell repertoires in cytomegalovirus infection. TCRdb reprocessed the reads with MiXCR, giving one entry per CDR3 protein. The sample contains around 740,000 distinct CDR3 sequences, roughly 35% of which appear only once. Material for sequencing was PBMCs. These receptors originate from a human donor in good health (CMV status not recorded). Some clones in this sample may be carry-over from other donors' samples. Both conserved end residues are part of each CDR3. D genes are given only for firm matches. The size field is filled for only some rows; it gives once, few, many or a size class.

length	size	J	D	V	DNA	CDR3
13	NA	TRBJ2-7	NA	TRBV7-8	TGTGCCAGCAGCCCCCACGCGGTCTACGAGCAGTACTTC	CASSPHAVYEQYF
16	many	TRBJ2-1	TRBD2	TRBV7-6	TGTGCCAGCAGCTTAGAGCGGCTAGCGGGACCCAATGAGCAGTTCTTC	CASSLERLAGPNEQFF
16	NA	TRBJ1-3	NA	TRBV3-1	TGTGCCAGCAGCCTTCGGCAGGGCATCTCTGGAAACACCATATATTTT	CASSLRQGISGNTIYF
16	few	TRBJ1-5	NA	TRBV27	TGTGCCAGCAGGAAAAGGGCAGACTATAGCAATCAGCCCCAGCATTTT	CASRKRADYSNQPQHF
13	NA	TRBJ1-3	NA	TRBV28	TGTGCCAGCAGTGGGAAAACTGGAAACACCATATATTTT	CASSGKTGNTIYF
16	many	TRBJ1-2	TRBD1	TRBV12-3/TRBV12-4	TGTGCCAGCAGTTCACCGGGACAGGCTTCTAACTATGGCTACACCTTC	CASSSPGQASNYGYTF
16	few	TRBJ2-3	TRBD2	TRBV3-1	TGTGCCAGCAGCCAGGGAGGACTAGCGGGCACAGATACGCAGTATTTT	CASSQGGLAGTDTQYF
12	NA	TRBJ2-1	NA	TRBV20-1	TGCAGTGCTAGTTCGCCGCTTGGGGGGCAGTTCTTC	CSASSPLGGQFF
15	NA	TRBJ2-2	NA	TRBV27	TGTGCCACGAAAGTTTTCCTTTCGAACACCGGGGAGCTGTTTTTT	CATKVFLSNTGELFF
17	NA	TRBJ1-5	TRBD1	TRBV24-1	TGTGCCACCAGTGATCCGCGACAGGGGGCCCTGAATCAGCCCCAGCATTTT	CATSDPRQGALNQPQHF
15	NA	TRBJ2-2	NA	TRBV9	TGTGCCAGCAGCCCATTACCGGGGAACACCGGGGAGCTGTTTTTT	CASSPLPGNTGELFF
13	NA	TRBJ2-7	TRBD1	TRBV10-3	TGTGCCATCAGTGGGACAGGGCTCTACGAGCAGTACTTC	CAISGTGLYEQYF
15	few	TRBJ1-3	NA	TRBV7-8	TGTGCCAGCAGCTTACTGCGGGCGGCTGGAAACACCATATATTTT	CASSLLRAAGNTIYF
17	few	TRBJ2-2	NA	TRBV19	TGTGCCAGTATCACCCCCTCGGCAGGGGCGAACACCGGGGAGCTGTTTTTT	CASITPSAGANTGELFF
12	many	TRBJ2-7	NA	TRBV30	TGTGCCTGGAAACAGGGCTCCTACGAGCAGTACTTC	CAWKQGSYEQYF
21	few	TRBJ2-7	TRBD2	TRBV7-8	TGTGCCAGCAGCTTAGCGGGAACCAGTTTGCCGGGACTAGCGAACTACTACGAGCAGTACTTC	CASSLAGTSLPGLANYYEQYF
13	few	TRBJ1-1	TRBD1	TRBV7-2	TGTGCCAGCAGCTTCTCGACAGGGCCTGAAGCTTTCTTT	CASSFSTGPEAFF
15	once	TRBJ1-4	TRBD1	TRBV4-1	TGCGCCAGAAGCCAAGGTGGGACAGGGACTGAAAAACTGTTTTTT	CARSQGGTGTEKLFF
15	many	TRBJ1-5	TRBD1	TRBV6-1	TGTGCCAGCAGGCGGGACAGGGGCACCAATCAGCCCCAGCATTTT	CASRRDRGTNQPQHF
18	NA	TRBJ2-3	NA	TRBV2	TGTGCCAGCAGTGAAGGAATGCCGGGTCAGGGGAGCACAGATACGCAGTATTTT	CASSEGMPGQGSTDTQYF
11	NA	TRBJ2-7	NA	TRBV6-5	TGTGCCAGCCGTCTCGCAAACGAGCAGTACTTC	CASRLANEQYF
19	few	TRBJ2-7	TRBD2	TRBV7-2	TGTGCCAGCAGCTTAAGGGGCCCGGGGGTTAGCGGGATTTTCAACGAGCAGTACTTC	CASSLRGPGVSGIFNEQYF
16	NA	TRBJ1-5	TRBD1	TRBV28	TGTGCCAGCAGTTTACGAGGACAGGGGGCGCTTCAGCCCCAGCATTTT	CASSLRGQGALQPQHF
14	NA	TRBJ2-7	TRBD1	TRBV12-3/TRBV12-4	TGTGCCAGCAGTGGAAACAGGGGTTCCTACGAGCAGTACTTC	CASSGNRGSYEQYF
15	NA	TRBJ1-1	TRBD1	TRBV28	TGTGCCAGCAGTTGGAGACAGGGCGTGGACACTGAAGCTTTCTTT	CASSWRQGVDTEAFF
15	NA	TRBJ2-1	TRBD2	TRBV27	TGTGCCAGCAGTTTATCGGGACTACTTTCTCTCGAGCAGTTCTTC	CASSLSGLLSLEQFF
15	few	TRBJ1-6	TRBD1	TRBV20-1	TGCAGTGCTAGAGACGCTGACAGGGGTAATTCACCCCTCCACTTT	CSARDADRGNSPLHF
15	many	TRBJ1-5	NA	TRBV12-3/TRBV12-4	TGTGCCAGCAGCCCTGGGTGGGGGGGCGGCCAGCCCCAGCATTTT	CASSPGWGGGQPQHF
14	NA	TRBJ1-2	NA	TRBV29-1	TGCAGCGTTGAAGATCTCACAGGCTTCTATGGCTACACCTTC	CSVEDLTGFYGYTF
15	NA	TRBJ2-4	TRBD1	TRBV19	TGTGCCAGTAGTACAAATCGACAGGGCCCCGGCATTCAGTACTTC	CASSTNRQGPGIQYF
12	few	TRBJ2-1	NA	TRBV28	TGTGCCAGCAGTTTCATTGGAGATGAGCAGTTCTTC	CASSFIGDEQFF
15	few	TRBJ2-7	TRBD2	TRBV18	TGTGCCAGCTCCCCCGCGGGCGGGAGAGGCTACGAGCAGTACTTC	CASSPAGGRGYEQYF
14	NA	TRBJ2-7	TRBD1	TRBV9	TGTGCCAGCAGCGTAGGACAGGGGAACTACGAGCAGTACTTC	CASSVGQGNYEQYF
15	many	TRBJ1-6	NA	TRBV7-2	TGTGCCAGCAGCTTGCAAAGCTCCTATAATTCACCCCTCCACTTT	CASSLQSSYNSPLHF
14	NA	TRBJ2-4	NA	TRBV7-6	TGTGCCAGCAGCCCTGACCCAGGATGGAACATTCAGTACTTC	CASSPDPGWNIQYF
15	few	TRBJ1-1	NA	TRBV4-1	TGCGCCAGCAGCCAAGTTCCAGGGCCGGGCGCTGAAGCTTTCTTT	CASSQVPGPGAEAFF
15	NA	TRBJ1-2	NA	TRBV19	TGTGCCAGTAGTGCGATACAGGGCCAAAGGACGGGCTACACCTTC	CASSAIQGQRTGYTF
13	many	TRBJ2-7	TRBD1	TRBV28	TGTGCCAGCCTCCGGGACAGGGGGCGCGAGCAGTACTTC	CASLRDRGREQYF
15	few	TRBJ2-7	TRBD2	TRBV2	TGTGCCAGCAAACTAGCGGGAGGAAGCTCCTACGAGCAGTACTTC	CASKLAGGSSYEQYF
12	many	TRBJ2-1	NA	TRBV12-5	TGTGCTAGTGGTTCCGCAGGGAATGAGCAGTTCTTC	CASGSAGNEQFF
16	NA	TRBJ1-6	NA	TRBV7-8	TGTGCCAGCAGCTTGGATCCAGGGGTCGGTAGTTCACCCCTCCACTTT	CASSLDPGVGSSPLHF
13	few	TRBJ2-3	NA	TRBV5-3	TGTGCCAGCAGCTTGACGGGAGAGGATACGCAGTATTTT	CASSLTGEDTQYF
17	many	TRBJ2-2	NA	TRBV7-2	TGTGCCAGCAGCTGGCCGGCTGACGCGGCGGGCACCGGGGAGCTGTTTTTT	CASSWPADAAGTGELFF
14	once	TRBJ1-2	NA	TRBV18	TGTGCCAGCTCACCCCCGGGACGGGCCTATGGCTACACCTTC	CASSPPGRAYGYTF
17	NA	TRBJ2-3	TRBD2	TRBV11-1	TGTGCCAGCAGCTTGGAGGGGACTAGCGGTTACACAGATACGCCGTATTTT	CASSLEGTSGYTDTPYF
15	NA	TRBJ2-3	TRBD1	TRBV12-3/TRBV12-4	TGTGCCAGCAGTCCCGGGACAGGGAACACAGATACGCAGTATTTT	CASSPGTGNTDTQYF
23	few	TRBJ1-5	NA	TRBV19	TGTGCCAGTAGTAAGGGGGACGCAACATCTTGGATTATAGGCGGGGTTGGCAATCAGCCCCAGCATTTT	CASSKGDATSWIIGGVGNQPQHF
15	few	TRBJ1-1	NA	TRBV7-9	TGTGCCAGCAGCTTAGGAGGGGGATCATTGCCTGAAGCTTTCTTT	CASSLGGGSLPEAFF
13	NA	TRBJ2-7	TRBD1	TRBV7-6	TGTGCTAGTAGTCCGGACAGGGACTGCGAGCAGTACTTC	CASSPDRDCEQYF
14	few	TRBJ1-6	NA	TRBV12-3/TRBV12-4	TGTGCCAGCAGCAGAAACACAGGGAATTCACCCCTCCACTTT	CASSRNTGNSPLHF
15	NA	TRBJ2-1	NA	TRBV12-3/TRBV12-4	TGTGCCAGCAGTTTGCAGGGGCCTACCTACAATGAGCAGTTCTTC	CASSLQGPTYNEQFF
16	few	TRBJ1-2	NA	TRBV9	TGTGCCAGCAGCCCTCTTCCTGGCATTCTTAACTATGGCTACACCTTC	CASSPLPGILNYGYTF
14	NA	TRBJ2-7	NA	TRBV7-9	TGTGCCAGCAGCCCCGGTGTGTATGAGGACGAGCAGTACTTC	CASSPGVYEDEQYF
15	NA	TRBJ2-3	NA	TRBV20-1	TGCAGTGCCGCTGTGGGGGGCGGGAGCACAGATACGCAGTATTTT	CSAAVGGGSTDTQYF
15	NA	TRBJ1-5	NA	TRBV27	TGTGCCAGCAGTTTATCAATCCATAGCAATCAGCCCCAGCATTTT	CASSLSIHSNQPQHF
16	many	TRBJ1-1	NA	TRBV7-8	TGTGCCAGCACCTTCGTGGTGGGGGACATGAACACTGAAGCTTTCTTT	CASTFVVGDMNTEAFF
15	NA	TRBJ1-2	TRBD1	TRBV12-3/TRBV12-4	TGTGACAGCGGCGGACCGGACAGGGGATACTATGGCTACACCTTC	CDSGGPDRGYYGYTF
12	NA	TRBJ2-3	NA	TRBV24-1	TGTGCCACCCGAGGGGGCACAGATACGCAGTATTTT	CATRGGTDTQYF
19	NA	TRBJ2-1	TRBD2	TRBV28	TGTGCCAGCAGTTTAGGACGGACTAGCGGGACTTGGTTTTACAATGAGCAGTTCTTC	CASSLGRTSGTWFYNEQFF
15	NA	TRBJ1-5	NA	TRBV12-3/TRBV12-4	TGTGCCAGCAGTTCAGACAGGTTCATTAATCAGCCCCAGCATTTT	CASSSDRFINQPQHF